Sequencing of this T cell receptor (beta chain) was carried out in a study of monozygotic twins with inflammatory bowel disease. From germline, CDR1 is MNHEY and CDR2 SVGAGI. The CDR3 sequence is 16 residues long. TCRdb reprocessed the 5' RACE reads, with one entry per CDR3 protein and no DNA. The sample holds roughly 330,000 distinct CDR3 sequences. The chain uses TRBV6-5 and TRBJ1-5; the D call of TRBD1 rests on TCRdb alone, since no DNA is present to check it. This clonotype originated in a human donor with ulcerative colitis or Crohn's disease, or a healthy co-twin of an affected twin (not recorded which). The sample consisted of blood. CDR3 loop: CASSLNRGASNQPQHF.